The source of this T cell receptor (beta chain) is a study of cytomegalovirus exposure and HLA in healthy donors (TCRdb year 2017). General notes on the study: According to a later analysis, the 120 or so validation repertoires were produced on the same platform as the 666 repertoires of the first cohort. The study was designed to test whether signatures of past pathogen exposure could be identified by cataloging public T cell receptors. Besides the first cohort of under 700 subjects, a separate validation cohort made up of roughly 120 different subjects was used. To predict cytomegalovirus infection status, the study brought together high-throughput TCR immunosequencing, statistical association of individual TCRs with disease status, and machine learning. Overall study outcomes, separate from this receptor: The validation cohort had no HLA typing available for a later analysis, so co-occurrence within that cohort was assessed over all 120 repertoires. In a later analysis, TCRs clustered in the first cohort were found to also tend to co-occur in the roughly 110 validation repertoires, with approximately 94% of cluster scores above 0. A total of about 180 TCR beta chains were listed by the study as associated with cytomegalovirus. In vitro tests confirmed that three of the cytomegalovirus-associated TCR beta chains recognize cytomegalovirus antigens. In both the original and validation cohorts, the classifier was reported to diagnose cytomegalovirus status with high specificity and sensitivity. Most TCR sequences were seen in very few donors, while some public TCRs were found in many individuals. The authors suggested that the approach could potentially be extended to other disease states and immunological phenotypes.

Separate from the approximately 670-subject first cohort, the validation cohort of 95 to 150 subjects was the group to which the donors belonged. With respect to this clone: Its antigen is currently not known. Base qualities are missing; no much larger clone stands one base away.

The method behind the library was the immunoSEQ multiplex PCR assay. The original methods were these. A statistical classification framework was developed to diagnose cytomegalovirus status using the catalog of TCR beta chain sequences. What TCRdb holds here is the immuneACCESS table cut down to in-frame rearrangements. Part of the clones is not present; checked against another copy, under half of the missing clones reflect an unresolved V gene, and the others are unexplained. The V and J calls and clone size were taken over from that table, and D and trimming were inferred from the DNA. In this sample the table shows about 250,000 clones, roughly nine tenths of which occur a single time. The ten largest clonotypes hold 9.5% to 15% of the sample. The CDR3 runs 17 residues from the cysteine to the phenylalanine. Kept here is only the CDR3 DNA, which spans 51 bases and is read in frame from base 1. Germline trimming: 1 base from V, 7 bases from J; junction bases outside gene matches: 12. CDR1 is given as LGHNA and CDR2 as YNFKEQ, both from the germline V gene.

Sequenced material: PBMCs. Here the chain combines TRBV4-2 and TRBJ1-5, and 8 bases in between align with TRBD1. This clonotype was obtained from a man younger than 35 in good health and CMV-seropositive. CDR3 sequence: CASSQVQQGAASQPQHF. Here is the DNA: TGTGCCAGCAGCCAAGTACAGCAGGGGGCAGCCAGCCAGCCCCAGCATTTT.